Listed below are T cell receptor beta chains from one sample, sequenced in a study of blood T cell repertoires in COVID-19. The assay was immunoSEQ multiplex PCR, and TCRdb's table has in-frame clones only and misses some. The repertoire holds more than 110,000 clones, with 84% as singletons. Sequenced material: PBMCs or T cells enriched from blood (not recorded which). The source of these receptors is a man in his forties with acute COVID-19. Each CDR3 is given with its conserved first and last residue. The D gene is left open where the match is weak. Clone size, where shown, is once, few, many, or a class for clones that have expanded.

>TRBV30|TRBJ1-4|-|TRBD1
CAWTTGGAHEKLFF
TGTGCCTGGACCACAGGGGGGGCTCATGAAAAACTGTTTTTT
>TRBV6-2/TRBV6-3|TRBJ2-1|-|-
CASSYRGVEFNEQFF
TGTGCCAGCAGTTACCGCGGGGTGGAATTCAATGAGCAGTTCTTC
>TRBV3-1/TRBV3-2|TRBJ1-6|-|-
CASSPISGENSPLHF
TGTGCCAGCAGCCCAATCTCGGGGGAGAATTCACCCCTCCACTTT
>TRBV28|TRBJ2-7|-|-
CATLSLGGSYEQYF
TGTGCCACCCTTTCCCTAGGGGGAAGCTACGAGCAGTACTTC
>TRBV5-6|TRBJ2-3|-|TRBD2
CASSFGLAGPDTQYF
TGTGCCAGCAGCTTCGGACTAGCGGGGCCAGATACGCAGTATTTT
>TRBV5-1|TRBJ1-6|-|TRBD1
CASSFGATGDSPLHF
TGCGCCAGCAGCTTTGGTGCGACAGGGGATTCACCCCTCCACTTT
>TRBV3-1/TRBV3-2|TRBJ1-2|-|-
CASSQRSMGGGYTF
TGTGCCAGCAGCCAACGCAGTATGGGAGGAGGCTACACCTTC
>TRBV27|TRBJ1-3|-|-
CASSLDSSGNTIYF
TGTGCCAGCAGCCTTGACAGCTCTGGAAACACCATATATTTT
>TRBV11-2|TRBJ2-1|-|TRBD2
CASSLGTSGVSDEQFF
TGTGCCAGCAGCCTAGGGACTAGCGGGGTCTCGGATGAGCAGTTCTTC
>TRBV5-4|TRBJ1-3|-|TRBD1
CASSKDRGAVGGNTIYF
TGTGCCAGCAGTAAGGACAGGGGCGCTGTCGGCGGAAACACCATATATTTT
>TRBV9|TRBJ1-1|-|-
CASSVGSGPLNTEAFF
TGTGCCAGCAGCGTAGGTTCAGGGCCCCTGAACACTGAAGCTTTCTTT
>TRBV28|TRBJ2-7|-|TRBD1
CASSLVWGQGADEQYF
TGTGCCAGCAGTTTAGTTTGGGGACAGGGGGCAGACGAGCAGTACTTC
>TRBV19|TRBJ1-2|once|TRBD1
CASSIGPGTGTSGYTF
TGTGCCAGTAGTATAGGACCCGGGACAGGGACTAGTGGCTACACCTTC
>TRBV4-3|TRBJ2-5|-|-
CASAPGREETQYF
TGCGCCAGCGCTCCGGGCAGGGAAGAGACCCAGTACTTC
>TRBV29-1|TRBJ2-1|-|-
CSVEDGQGSDEQFF
TGCAGCGTTGAAGATGGCCAGGGGAGCGATGAGCAGTTCTTC
>TRBV6-2/TRBV6-3|TRBJ2-1|-|-
CASSYSRVYNEQFF
TGTGCCAGCAGTTACTCGAGGGTTTACAATGAGCAGTTCTTC
>TRBV18|TRBJ2-2|-|TRBD1
CASSPETRGLITGELFF
TGTGCCAGCTCACCAGAGACCAGGGGGTTGATCACCGGGGAGCTGTTTTTT
>TRBV19|TRBJ1-1|-|TRBD1
CASTRTGGTNTEAFF
TGTGCCAGTACGAGGACAGGGGGCACTAACACTGAAGCTTTCTTT
>TRBV30|TRBJ2-7|-|TRBD2
CAWAHGGSPSYEQYF
TGTGCCTGGGCCCACGGGGGGTCCCCTTCCTACGAGCAGTACTTC
>TRBV30|TRBJ1-1|-|-
CAWGPMNTEAFF
TGTGCCTGGGGGCCTATGAACACTGAAGCTTTCTTT
>TRBV29-1|TRBJ2-7|-|TRBD1
CSVVGGLHEQYF
TGCAGCGTTGTAGGGGGCTTACACGAGCAGTACTTC
>TRBV7-9|TRBJ1-1|few|-
CASSAGGTGTAFF
TGTGCCAGCAGCGCAGGAGGGACCGGGACTGCTTTCTTT
>TRBV5-1|TRBJ1-5|-|-
CASSLEGSNQPQHF
TGCGCCAGCAGCTTGGAGGGGAGCAATCAGCCCCAGCATTTT